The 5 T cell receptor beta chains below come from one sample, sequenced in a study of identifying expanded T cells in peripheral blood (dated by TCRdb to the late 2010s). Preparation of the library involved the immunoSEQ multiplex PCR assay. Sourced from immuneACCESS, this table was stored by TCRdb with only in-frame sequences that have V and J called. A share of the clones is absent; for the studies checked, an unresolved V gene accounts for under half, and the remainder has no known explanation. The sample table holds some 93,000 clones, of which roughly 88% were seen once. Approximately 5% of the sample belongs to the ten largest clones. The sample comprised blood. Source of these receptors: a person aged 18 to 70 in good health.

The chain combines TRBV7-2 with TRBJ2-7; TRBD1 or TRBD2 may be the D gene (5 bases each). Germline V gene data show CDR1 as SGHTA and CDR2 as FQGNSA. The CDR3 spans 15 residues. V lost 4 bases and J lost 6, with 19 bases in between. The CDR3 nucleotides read TGTGCCAGCAGCTCGCCCGGGACGGAGGTCGGCGAGCAGTACTTC. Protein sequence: CASSSPGTEVGEQYF.

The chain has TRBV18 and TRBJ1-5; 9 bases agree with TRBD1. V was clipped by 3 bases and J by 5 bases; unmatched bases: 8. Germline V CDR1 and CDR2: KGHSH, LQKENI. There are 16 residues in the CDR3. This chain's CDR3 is CASSPYGTGPDQPQHF. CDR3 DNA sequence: TGTGCCAGCTCACCTTATGGGACAGGGCCCGATCAGCCCCAGCATTTT.

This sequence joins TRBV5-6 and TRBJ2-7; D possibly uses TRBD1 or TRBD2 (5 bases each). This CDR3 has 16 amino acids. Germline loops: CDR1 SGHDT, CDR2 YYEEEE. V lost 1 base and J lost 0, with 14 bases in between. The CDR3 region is CASSLMGTETSYEQYF. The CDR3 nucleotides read TGTGCCAGCAGCTTGATGGGGACGGAGACCTCCTACGAGCAGTACTTC. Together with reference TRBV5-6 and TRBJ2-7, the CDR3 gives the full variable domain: DAGVTQSPTHLIKTRGQQVTLRCSPKSGHDTVSWYQQALGQGPQFIFQYYEEEERQRGNFPDRFSGHQFPNYSSELNVNALLLGDSALYLCASSLMGTETSYEQYFGPGTRLTVT.

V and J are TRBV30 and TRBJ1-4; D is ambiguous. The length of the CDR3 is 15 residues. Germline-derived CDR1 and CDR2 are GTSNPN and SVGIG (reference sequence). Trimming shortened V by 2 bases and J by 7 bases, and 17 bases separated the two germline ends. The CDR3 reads CAWSPLAGLTEKLFF. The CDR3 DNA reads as TGTGCCTGGAGTCCCCTCGCGGGCCTGACTGAAAAACTGTTTTTT.

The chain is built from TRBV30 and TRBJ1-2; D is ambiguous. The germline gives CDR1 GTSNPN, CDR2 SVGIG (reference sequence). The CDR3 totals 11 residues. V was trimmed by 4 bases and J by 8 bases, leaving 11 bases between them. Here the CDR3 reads CAWNRVQGYTF. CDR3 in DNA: TGTGCCTGGAACCGGGTTCAAGGCTACACCTTC.